The 26 T cell receptor beta chains listed next were all sequenced from one sample in a study of T cell responses to AZD1222 COVID-19 vaccine. Measured with immunoSEQ multiplex PCR; TCRdb has only the in-frame clones, and not every one. The sample lists approximately 100,000 clones, over 80% occurring once. The sample in question was peripheral blood, obtained on day 0 of AZD1222 vaccination. The receptors originated from an adult in good health.

This chain links TRBV7-9 with TRBJ1-2; possible D gene TRBD1, 5 bases. This CDR3 is built from 15 residues. Germline V gene data show CDR1 as SEHNR and CDR2 as FQNEAQ (reference sequence). Trimming took off 1 base at V and 1 base at J, with 10 bases between the two ends. The CDR3: CASSLGRAYNYGYTF. The CDR3 nucleotides read TGTGCCAGCAGCTTAGGCAGGGCCTATAACTATGGCTACACCTTC.

This clone showed up just a few times. The CDR3 here is CASSYSQGSENEAFF. The CDR3 nucleotides read TGTGCCAGCAGTTATAGTCAGGGTAGTGAAAATGAAGCTTTCTTT. The chain carries TRBV6-2 or TRBV6-3 and TRBJ1-1; D possibly corresponds to TRBD1 (5 bases). The CDR3 has 15 amino acids. With 3 bases removed from V and 7 bases from J, the gap between germline ends came to 18 bases. Germline V CDR1 and CDR2: MNHEY, SVGEGT.

The CDR3 nucleotides are TGTGCCAGTAGTATAGCGCATCGGAGTAGCGGGAGATGGAATGAGCAGTTCTTC. As protein: CASSIAHRSSGRWNEQFF. The chain has TRBV19 and TRBJ2-1; 9 positions agree with TRBD2. Losses at the gene ends were 1 base for V and 7 bases for J; bases not matched to a gene: 14. CDR3 size: 18 residues. Germline CDR1 and CDR2: LNHDA and SQIVND (reference sequence).

The chain recombines TRBV20-1 with TRBJ2-1, with D unclear. Trimming took 1 base from V and 5 from J, leaving 3 bases between them. The CDR3 has 11 residues. Germline lookup yields CDR1 DFQATT and CDR2 SNEGSKA (reference sequence). CDR3 DNA: TGCAGTGCTAGAGCAGACAATGAGCAGTTCTTC. This gives the protein CSARADNEQFF.

This chain connects TRBV21-1 to TRBJ1-5; the listed D gene, TRBD1, was not tested against the DNA. TRBV21-1 is described as a pseudogene. The CDR3 extends over 18 amino acids. The CDR3, as DNA: TGTGCCAGCAGCAAAGGGCCGGCTGAGGGGGATAGCAATCAGCCCCAGCATTTT. Translated: CASSKGPAEGDSNQPQHF.

The chain employs TRBV5-1 and TRBJ2-3; D unresolved. V lost 2 bases and J lost 5, with 12 bases in between. The length of the CDR3 is 14 residues. Germline V gene data show CDR1 as SGHRS and CDR2 as YFSETQ. DNA for the CDR3: TGCGCCAGCAGCTTAAGTAGCCCCAGAGATACGCAGTATTTT. Encoded protein: CASSLSSPRDTQYF.

The table lists this clone with a count of one. The chain has TRBV3-1 (or the pseudogene TRBV3-2) and TRBJ2-6; D is unclear. Trimming removed 2 bases at V and 1 base at J, with 0 bases between. The CDR3 totals 13 residues. Germline V gene data show CDR1 as LGHDT and CDR2 as YNNKEL (reference sequence). The CDR3 DNA reads as TGTGCCAGCAGCCAATCTGGGGCCAACGTCCTGACTTTC. This codes for CASSQSGANVLTF.

The chain has TRBV5-1 and TRBJ2-7; D is possibly TRBD1 or TRBD2 (5 bases each). V was trimmed by 1 base and J by 4 bases, leaving 15 bases between them. The CDR3 covers 15 residues. From germline, CDR1 is SGHRS and CDR2 YFSETQ. The CDR3 sequence is CASSLTPGLSYEQYF. The CDR3 nucleotides are TGCGCCAGCAGCTTGACCCCGGGGCTTTCATACGAGCAGTACTTC.

The chain links TRBV19 to TRBJ2-3; 8 positions match TRBD2. The germline V gene has CDR1 LNHDA and CDR2 SQIVND (reference sequence). V was pared by 4 bases and J by 6 bases, with 12 bases of the junction left unmatched. The CDR3 extends over 16 amino acids. The CDR3 DNA is TGTGCCAGTAGTACCCGGGGGGGCCTTTCGGCGGATACGCAGTATTTT. It codes for CASSTRGGLSADTQYF.

The chain combines TRBV9 with TRBJ2-7; TRBD2 aligns across 7 bases. CDR1 SGDLS and CDR2 YYNGEE come from the germline V gene. With 4 bases clipped from V and 4 bases from J, the junction kept 8 bases outside the gene matches. The CDR3 consists of 14 residues. The CDR3 is CASSPGLPTYEQYF. In DNA form, the CDR3 reads TGTGCCAGCAGCCCGGGACTACCGACTTACGAGCAGTACTTC.

The rearrangement uses TRBV5-4 and TRBJ2-3; the D is unclear. Per germline, CDR1 SGHNT and CDR2 YYREEE (reference sequence). The CDR3 length is 15 residues. Deletions cut 3 bases from V and 0 bases from J, with 11 bases between. CDR3 in DNA: TGTGCCAGCAGCTCCTCTGAGAGTAGCACAGATACGCAGTATTTT. Translated: CASSSSESSTDTQYF.

The chain combines TRBV27 with TRBJ2-7, with TRBD1 matching 7 bases. In germline, CDR1 is MNHEY, CDR2 SMNVEV (reference sequence). The J segment lost 3 bases and the V segment lost 8 bases, leaving 10 bases of the junction unmatched. The CDR3 is made up of 14 amino acids. The CDR3 nucleotides read TGTGCCAGCGGATGGACAGGAGGAAACTACGAGCAGTACTTC. It codes for CASGWTGGNYEQYF.

V usage is TRBV10-1 and J usage is TRBJ1-6; D is possibly TRBD1 (5 bases). Trimming cost V 4 bases and J 5 bases, with 12 bases left between them. The CDR3 runs 15 residues. Looked up from germline, CDR1 is WNHNN and CDR2 is SYGVQD (reference sequence). CDR3 DNA sequence: TGCGCCAGCAGTGGGGGGACTTCGGATAATTCACCCCTCCACTTT. Translated: CASSGGTSDNSPLHF.

V is TRBV7-9 and J is TRBJ2-5, with 9 positions matching TRBD2. The CDR3 runs to 16 residues. V trimming: 5 bases; J trimming: 2 bases; junction bases outside the gene matches: 9. CDR1 and CDR2 (germline): SEHNR, FQNEAQ (reference sequence). CDR3 DNA sequence: TGTGCCAGCAGCCCACCGGGACTAGCCCTTCAAGAGACCCAGTACTTC. Residues: CASSPPGLALQETQYF. Looking up the rest from reference TRBV7-9 and TRBJ2-5 gives the full variable domain: DTGVSQNPRHKITKRGQNVTFRCDPISEHNRLYWYRQTLGQGPEFLTYFQNEAQLEKSRLLSDRFSAERPKGSFSTLEIQRTEQGDSAMYLCASSPPGLALQETQYFGPGTRLLVL.

In this sample, this clone turned up once. The CDR3 nucleotides read TGTGCCAGCAGTTACTCGCGGGGGGTGGAGACCCAGTACTTC. This gives the protein CASSYSRGVETQYF. V gene TRBV6-2 or TRBV6-3 combines with J gene TRBJ2-5; 8 bases map to TRBD2. This CDR3 spans 14 amino acids. Trimming at V came to 0 bases and at J to 5 bases, leaving 2 bases not matched to a gene. From germline, CDR1 is MNHEY and CDR2 SVGEGT.

The V gene is TRBV9, the J gene TRBJ1-1, with D perhaps TRBD1 (6 bases). Germline CDR1 reads SGDLS; CDR2 reads YYNGEE. The CDR3 consists of 15 residues. The V end lost 3 bases, the J end lost 3 bases, and 15 bases lay between the germline ends. The CDR3 DNA reads as TGTGCCAGCAGCGGACTCAGGGAGGGGGACACTGAAGCTTTCTTT. Amino acid sequence: CASSGLREGDTEAFF.

This sequence joins TRBV12-3 or TRBV12-4 and TRBJ1-2; 7 nucleotides match TRBD1. The CDR3 contains 13 residues. V lost 6 bases to trimming and J lost 8 bases; unmatched junction nucleotides: 9. The CDR3 here is CASSPGQPRGYTF. In DNA, the CDR3 is TGTGCCAGCAGCCCGGGACAGCCGCGAGGCTACACCTTC.

Written as DNA, the CDR3 is TGCGCCAGCAGCCAAGACGCAGGCGGGAACATTCAGTACTTC. Encoded protein: CASSQDAGGNIQYF. The gene calls are TRBV4-1 and TRBJ2-4; D perhaps matches TRBD2 (5 bases). The V gene lost 0 bases and the J gene lost 7 bases, with 10 bases spanning the gap. CDR3 length equals 14 residues. Germline CDR1 is MGHRA and CDR2 is YSYEKL.

The chain has TRBV9 and TRBJ1-4; D remains unclear. The CDR3 has 14 residues. With 2 bases removed from V and 5 bases from J, the gap between germline ends came to 10 bases. Germline CDR1 and CDR2: SGDLS and YYNGEE. The CDR3 sequence is CASSVGGRNEKLFF. CDR3 bases: TGTGCCAGCAGCGTTGGCGGGCGGAATGAAAAACTGTTTTTT.

The J gene is TRBJ1-2, the V gene TRBV5-1; TRBD1 aligns across 7 bases. The V gene's germline CDR1 is SGHRS and CDR2 YFSETQ. Trimming at V came to 0 bases and at J to 6 bases, leaving 5 bases not matched to a gene. The CDR3 length is 14 residues. CDR3 DNA: TGCGCCAGCAGCTTGGGACAGGGAACGCATGGCTACACCTTC. Translating gives CASSLGQGTHGYTF.

This chain joins TRBV29-1 and TRBJ2-1; D is possibly TRBD2 (5 bases). V was cut by 3 bases and J by 4 bases, with 13 bases left in between. Germline V gene lookup returns CDR1 SQVTM and CDR2 ANQGSEA. This CDR3 is 14 amino acids long. CDR3: CSVDVTRAYNEQFF. Here the CDR3 DNA reads TGCAGCGTTGATGTGACGCGGGCTTACAATGAGCAGTTCTTC.

In this sample, this clone turned up many times. The chain uses TRBV4-2 and TRBJ2-3; 8 nucleotides agree with TRBD2. The CDR3 has 16 amino acids. After removal of 2 bases from V and 1 base from J, the junction contained 5 bases not matched to a gene. The V gene's germline CDR1 is LGHNA and CDR2 YNFKEQ. Here the CDR3 DNA reads TGTGCCAGCAGCCAACTGGGGCGGGGGGGCACAGATACGCAGTATTTT. This codes for CASSQLGRGGTDTQYF.

The rearrangement uses TRBV30 and TRBJ1-1, with a possible D match to TRBD1 (5 bases). Germline V gene lookup returns CDR1 GTSNPN and CDR2 SVGIG (reference sequence). The V end lost 4 bases, the J end lost 4 bases, and 10 bases lay between the germline ends. This CDR3 has 12 residues. CDR3 nucleotide sequence: TGTGCCTGGACATGGGGGAGCACTGAAGCTTTCTTT. The encoded protein is CAWTWGSTEAFF.

The chain links TRBV7-2 to TRBJ1-2; 9 bases are a match to TRBD1. The CDR3 is made up of 13 amino acids. After removal of 5 bases from V and 6 bases from J, the junction contained 4 bases not matched to a gene. CDR1 and CDR2 from the germline V gene are SGHTA and FQGNSA. As DNA, the CDR3 is TGTGCCAGCAGCCTGAGGACAGGGGATGGCTACACCTTC. This sequence encodes CASSLRTGDGYTF. The full variable domain, with the rest looked up from reference TRBV7-2 and TRBJ1-2, is GAGVSQSPSNKVTEKGKDVELRCDPISGHTALYWYRQSLGQGLEFLIYFQGNSAPDKSGLPSDRFSAERTGGSVSTLTIQRTQQEDSAVYLCASSLRTGDGYTFGSGTRLTVV.

The chain links TRBV19 to TRBJ1-5; unclear D gene. Germline V gene sequence: CDR1 LNHDA, CDR2 SQIVND (reference sequence). This CDR3 region has 14 residues. Trimming pared 3 bases from V and 4 bases from J, leaving 10 bases between. The CDR3 DNA follows: TGTGCCAGTAGTATTGCGGTAGCTAATCAGCCCCAGCATTTT. This translates into CASSIAVANQPQHF.

J is TRBJ1-5 and V is TRBV7-9; 7 bases fit TRBD1. The CDR3 loop spans 16 amino acids. CDR1 is SEHNR and CDR2 is FQNEAQ in the germline V gene (reference sequence). J gave up 3 bases and V 1 base, and 6 bases lay outside the gene matches. The chain's CDR3 is CASSLGAGGNNQPQHF. CDR3 nucleotides: TGTGCCAGCAGCTTAGGGGCAGGGGGTAACAATCAGCCCCAGCATTTT.